The 23 T cell receptor beta chains in this list originate from one sample, sequenced in a study of read filtering for tumor transcriptome and immune sequencing. From around 440 ng of RNA, a library with molecular barcoded alpha/delta and beta/gamma adaptors was made. A single record per CDR3 protein comes from TCRdb applying MiXCR to the reads. Among 130,000 or so distinct CDR3 sequences listed, approximately 13% were seen once. Sample: a population of CD138-negative cells sorted from bone marrow. The receptors come from a donor aged 40 or older with multiple myeloma.

This clonotype came up many times. This chain connects TRBV6-5 to TRBJ2-1, with 9 positions matching TRBD1. This CDR3 is 18 amino acids long. Germline values: CDR1 MNHEY, CDR2 SVGAGI. The V and J ends lost 1 base and 6 bases, in that order; junction bases with no gene match: 13. CDR3 sequence: CASSYLGTGNLYVNEQFF. The CDR3 DNA is TGTGCCAGCAGTTACTTAGGGACAGGGAACTTGTATGTCAATGAGCAGTTCTTC.

This clonotype was counted ten times or more. V is TRBV7-9 and J is TRBJ2-1; 8 bases agree with TRBD2. Germline V gene sequence: CDR1 SEHNR, CDR2 FQNEAQ (reference sequence). The CDR3 contains 14 residues. Trimming took 4 bases from V and 6 from J; bases not matched to a gene: 5. The chain's CDR3 is CASSYGLAINEQFF. CDR3 coding DNA: TGTGCCAGCAGCTATGGACTAGCCATCAATGAGCAGTTCTTC.

Concerning this clonotype itself: This sequence may be a read error, since a much larger clone differs from it by one base. The CDR3 DNA is TGTGCCACCAGCAGAGAAGCCCAGCGTACAGATACGCAGTATTTT. It codes for CATSREAQRTDTQYF. The genes are TRBV15 and TRBJ2-3; no reliable D call. This CDR3 is built from 15 residues. The ends were cut back, 0 bases at V and 3 bases at J, with 10 bases in the middle. The germline V gene has CDR1 LNHNV and CDR2 YYDKDF (reference sequence).

This clonotype occurred many times. The genes are TRBV7-9 and TRBJ2-1; the D gene is possibly TRBD2 (6 bases). The CDR3 totals 14 residues. V was trimmed by 5 bases and J by 7 bases, leaving 15 bases between them. Germline V lookup: CDR1 SEHNR, CDR2 FQNEAQ (reference sequence). CDR3 amino acids: CASSPQTSSNEQFF. The DNA of the CDR3 is TGTGCCAGCAGCCCCCAAACTAGCAGTAATGAGCAGTTCTTC.

This clonotype was observed many times. This chain links TRBV29-1 with TRBJ2-1; D is perhaps TRBD2 (6 bases). This CDR3 region has 16 residues. Trimming took off 0 bases at V and 9 bases at J, with 21 bases between the two ends. CDR1 SQVTM and CDR2 ANQGSEA come from the germline V gene. This CDR3 is CSVEDPREHHFSEQFF. The DNA for the CDR3 is TGCAGCGTTGAAGATCCCCGGGAGCACCACTTTTCTGAGCAGTTCTTC.

This clonotype was found many times. The chain combines TRBV5-1 with TRBJ2-1, with 13 bases identical to TRBD2. The CDR3 sequence is 16 residues long. With 7 bases clipped from V and 2 bases from J, the junction kept 6 bases outside the gene matches. The germline gives CDR1 SGHRS, CDR2 YFSETQ. CDR3 DNA: TGCGCCAGCTCGACTAGCGGGAGGCACACCTACAATGAGCAGTTCTTC. It is translated as CASSTSGRHTYNEQFF.

This clonotype occurred many times. The chain carries TRBV20-1 and TRBJ2-1; D call uncertain. This CDR3 has 13 amino acids. Germline values: CDR1 DFQATT, CDR2 SNEGSKA (reference sequence). V was shortened by 6 bases and J by 7 bases, with 16 bases between the two germline ends. The CDR3 nucleotides are TGCAGTGCAGGAACAGCCACTCCTAATGAGCAGTTCTTC. Translation gives CSAGTATPNEQFF.

The sample holds many counts of this clonotype. In DNA form, the CDR3 reads TGTGCCAGCAGCTCCACCACGACCCAGTACTTC. Translation gives CASSSTTTQYF. This chain connects TRBV7-2 to TRBJ2-5; D remains ambiguous. Between the trimmed V and J ends, which lost 4 bases and 7 bases, there was a span of 7 bases. This CDR3 contains 11 residues. CDR1 SGHTA and CDR2 FQGNSA come from the germline V gene.

The sample holds many counts of this clonotype. V is TRBV27 and J is TRBJ1-1; D call uncertain. Trimming took off 3 bases at V and 1 base at J, with 9 bases between the two ends. The CDR3 length is 14 residues. CDR1 and CDR2 from the germline V gene are MNHEY and SMNVEV (reference sequence). The CDR3 protein is CASSLFRGNTEAFF. For the CDR3, the DNA is TGTGCCAGCAGTTTGTTTCGGGGGAACACTGAAGCTTTCTTT.

The chain combines TRBV5-1 with TRBJ2-5, with TRBD1 matching over 10 bases. J gave up 4 bases and V 3 bases, and 3 bases lay outside the gene matches. This CDR3 is built from 14 residues. Germline V CDR1 and CDR2: SGHRS, YFSETQ. The CDR3 reads CASSWDRGGETQYF. CDR3 DNA sequence: TGCGCCAGCAGCTGGGACAGGGGTGGAGAGACCCAGTACTTC.

This clonotype has ten or more counts. V usage is TRBV9 and J usage is TRBJ2-2, with a possible D match to TRBD2 (6 bases). There are 15 residues in the CDR3. Trimming took off 0 bases at V and 6 bases at J, with 12 bases between the two ends. CDR1 is SGDLS, CDR2 YYNGEE, per germline. CDR3 sequence reads: CASSVDLAASGELFF. DNA of the CDR3: TGTGCCAGCAGCGTAGATTTAGCGGCATCCGGGGAGCTGTTTTTT. Based on the CDR3 plus reference TRBV9 and TRBJ2-2, the full variable domain is DSGVTQTPKHLITATGQRVTLRCSPRSGDLSVYWYQQSLDQGLQFLIQYYNGEERAKGNILERFSAQQFPDLHSELNLSSLELGDSALYFCASSVDLAASGELFFGEGSRLTVL.

The table lists this clonotype with many counts. The chain joins TRBV7-2 to TRBJ2-4; TRBD2 matches at 8 bases. Trimming at V came to 3 bases and at J to 3 bases, leaving 13 bases not matched to a gene. CDR1 is SGHTA, CDR2 FQGNSA, per germline. The CDR3 runs 18 residues. CDR3: CASSLKNGRASSKNIQYF. CDR3 DNA sequence: TGTGCCAGCAGCTTGAAAAACGGGAGGGCCTCAAGCAAAAACATTCAGTACTTC.

The table lists this clonotype with many counts. This chain joins TRBV7-2 and TRBJ1-5, with 7 bases that match TRBD1. Per germline, CDR1 SGHTA and CDR2 FQGNSA. The CDR3 spans 15 residues. The J segment lost 4 bases and the V segment lost 4 bases, leaving 7 bases of the junction unmatched. CDR3 amino acids: CASSSVTGSNQPQHF. DNA of the CDR3: TGTGCCAGCAGCTCCGTGACAGGGTCTAATCAGCCCCAGCATTTT.

The chain joins TRBV19 to TRBJ1-3; D is unresolved. CDR1 LNHDA and CDR2 SQIVND come from the germline V gene (reference sequence). V was shortened by 0 bases and J by 0 bases, with 6 bases between the two germline ends. The length of the CDR3 is 15 residues. The CDR3 bases are TGTGCCAGTAGTATAGATCCCAGCTCTGGAAACACCATATATTTT. Residues: CASSIDPSSGNTIYF.

This clonotype appeared a single time. A much larger clone differs from this one at a single base, so this may be a read error. A read error is likely, as this CDR3 ends without the conserved phenylalanine or tryptophan. The gene calls are TRBV20-1 and TRBJ2-7; possible D gene TRBD1, 6 bases. The CDR3 spans 13 residues. Trimming removed 7 bases at V and 7 bases at J, with 20 bases between. CDR1 DFQATT and CDR2 SNEGSKA come from the germline V gene (reference sequence). The CDR3 DNA reads as TGCAGTGTTCCGGGACGGGGACAAGTAGAGCAGTACTTA. Translated, it gives CSVPGRGQVEQYL.

This clonotype was recorded at least ten times. The CDR3 loop is CAWKRVVGRLSYEQYF. Written as DNA, the CDR3 is TGTGCCTGGAAACGGGTGGTCGGCCGCCTTTCCTACGAGCAGTACTTC. The genes are TRBV30 and TRBJ2-7; D is uncertain. Trimming cost V 4 bases and J 1 base, with 20 bases left between them. The CDR3 extends over 16 amino acids. Germline V lookup: CDR1 GTSNPN, CDR2 SVGIG (reference sequence).

This clonotype was seen many times. The chain couples TRBV12-3 or TRBV12-4 to TRBJ2-5; D is unresolved. CDR3 length: 12 amino acids. V lost 2 bases and J 5 bases, leaving 6 bases between the germline ends. The CDR3 here is CASSLTEETQYF. In nucleotides, the CDR3 is TGTGCCAGCAGTTTAACTGAGGAGACCCAGTACTTC.

The table lists this clonotype with many counts. J is TRBJ2-3 and V is TRBV13; the D call may be TRBD1 or TRBD2 (6 bases each). V was trimmed by 8 bases and J by 6 bases, leaving 39 bases between them. The CDR3 length is 21 residues. The germline V gene encodes CDR1 PRHDT and CDR2 FYEKMQ (reference sequence). This CDR3 is CASARVPGTNVGGRRGDTQYF. CDR3 DNA: TGTGCCAGCGCGAGAGTACCCGGGACAAATGTCGGAGGGAGGCGCGGGGATACGCAGTATTTT.

This clonotype was seen repeatedly, ten times or more. The J gene is TRBJ2-3, the V gene TRBV5-4; D is possibly TRBD2 (5 bases). CDR1 and CDR2 from the germline V gene are SGHNT and YYREEE (reference sequence). The CDR3 totals 16 residues. V lost 3 bases to trimming and J lost 0 bases, with 14 bases between them. The CDR3 here is CASSSRSGRSTDTQYF. CDR3 DNA sequence: TGTGCCAGCAGCTCCCGGAGCGGAAGAAGCACAGATACGCAGTATTTT.

This clonotype occurred many times. The chain couples TRBV28 to TRBJ2-1, with 11 nucleotides matching TRBD2. V lost 5 bases and J lost 15; bases outside the gene matches: 9. Germline CDR1 MDHEN, CDR2 SYDVKM. CDR3 length equals 13 residues. As DNA, the CDR3 is TGTGCCAGCAGTGAACCGGGACTAGCGGCTGGGTTCTTC. Residues: CASSEPGLAAGFF.

This clonotype was detected many times. The chain employs TRBV6-2 or TRBV6-3 and TRBJ2-7; TRBD1 aligns across 9 bases. Per the germline V gene, CDR1 is MNHEY and CDR2 is SVGEGT. The CDR3 spans 14 residues. The junction had 6 bases not matched to a gene; V was cut back by 6 bases and J by 3 bases. In nucleotides, the CDR3 is TGTGCCAGCAGCTCACGGGACAGGGTCTACGAGCAGTACTTC. Residues: CASSSRDRVYEQYF.

This clonotype has a count of ten or more. V is TRBV11-2 and J is TRBJ2-1; D is uncertain. Germline-derived CDR1 and CDR2 are SGHAT and FQNNGV. V lost 1 base and J lost 0, with 13 bases in between. The CDR3 covers 17 residues. DNA for the CDR3: TGTGCCAGCAGCTTAGGTCTAAGGGTGAGCTCCTACAATGAGCAGTTCTTC. Translation: CASSLGLRVSSYNEQFF.

This clonotype was recorded many times. The chain uses TRBV6-1 and TRBJ1-2, with 7 bases lining up with TRBD1. The germline CDR1 and CDR2 sequences are MNHNS and SASEGT. After removal of 5 bases from V and 10 bases from J, the junction contained 10 bases not matched to a gene. The length of the CDR3 is 13 residues. CDR3 loop: CASSTAPTGTYTF. The CDR3 DNA sequence: TGTGCCAGCAGTACCGCCCCGACAGGGACCTACACCTTC.